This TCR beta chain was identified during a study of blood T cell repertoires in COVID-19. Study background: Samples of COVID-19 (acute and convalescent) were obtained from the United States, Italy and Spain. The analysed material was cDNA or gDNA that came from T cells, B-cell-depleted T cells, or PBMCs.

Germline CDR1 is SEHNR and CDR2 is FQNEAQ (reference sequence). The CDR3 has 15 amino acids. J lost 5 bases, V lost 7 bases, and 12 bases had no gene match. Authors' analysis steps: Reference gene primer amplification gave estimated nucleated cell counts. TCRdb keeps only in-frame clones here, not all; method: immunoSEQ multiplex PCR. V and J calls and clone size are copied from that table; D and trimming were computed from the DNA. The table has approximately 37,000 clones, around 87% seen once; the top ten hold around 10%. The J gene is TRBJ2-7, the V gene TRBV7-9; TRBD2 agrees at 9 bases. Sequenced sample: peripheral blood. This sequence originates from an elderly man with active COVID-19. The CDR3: CASIRAGGLRNEQYF. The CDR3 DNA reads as TGTGCCAGCATTCGGGCGGGAGGGTTGAGGAACGAGCAGTACTTC. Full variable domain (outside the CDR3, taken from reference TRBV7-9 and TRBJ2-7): DTGVSQNPRHKITKRGQNVTFRCDPISEHNRLYWYRQTLGQGPEFLTYFQNEAQLEKSRLLSDRFSAERPKGSFSTLEIQRTEQGDSAMYLCASIRAGGLRNEQYFGPGTRLTVT.